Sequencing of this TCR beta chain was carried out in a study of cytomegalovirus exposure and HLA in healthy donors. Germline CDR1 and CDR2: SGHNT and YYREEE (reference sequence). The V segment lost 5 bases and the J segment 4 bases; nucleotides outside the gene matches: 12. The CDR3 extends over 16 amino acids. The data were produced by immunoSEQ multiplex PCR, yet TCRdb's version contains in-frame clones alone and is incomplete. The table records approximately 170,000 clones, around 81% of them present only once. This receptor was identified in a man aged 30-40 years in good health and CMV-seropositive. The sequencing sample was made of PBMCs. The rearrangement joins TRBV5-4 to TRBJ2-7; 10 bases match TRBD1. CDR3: CASRPGVTGGDYEQYF. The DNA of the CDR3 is TGTGCCAGCAGACCGGGGGTGACAGGGGGCGATTACGAGCAGTACTTC.